The 31 T cell receptor beta chains given below trace back to one sample, sequenced in a study of blood T cell repertoires in COVID-19. The data were produced by immunoSEQ multiplex PCR, yet TCRdb's version contains in-frame clones alone and is incomplete. The data hold 70,000 to 100,000 clones, with 86% observed a single time. Specimen: peripheral blood. Receptors were obtained from an elderly man with active or convalescent COVID-19.

The J gene is TRBJ2-7, the V gene TRBV7-3, with 9 positions matching TRBD2. Germline assignment: CDR1 SGHTA and CDR2 FQGTGA. Trimming took 5 bases from V and 3 from J; bases not matched to a gene: 8. There are 15 residues in the CDR3. The CDR3: CASSMTSGNLYEQYF. The CDR3 DNA sequence: TGTGCCAGCAGCATGACTAGCGGAAACCTCTACGAGCAGTACTTC.

This rearrangement joins TRBV14 to TRBJ1-1, with a tentative D call TRBD1 (6 bases). Germline V gene lookup returns CDR1 SGHDN and CDR2 FVKESK. The CDR3 has 13 residues. The V gene lost 6 bases and the J gene lost 10 bases, with 18 bases spanning the gap. The CDR3 reads CASSPGRGGVAFF. CDR3 bases: TGTGCCAGCAGTCCGGGGCGCGGGGGCGTAGCTTTCTTT.

This clone has only one observation. The chain has TRBV5-6 and TRBJ1-4, with D maybe TRBD1 (6 bases). CDR1 is SGHDT, CDR2 YYEEEE, per germline. The V gene lost 1 base and the J gene lost 5 bases, with 12 bases spanning the gap. The CDR3 runs 15 residues. The CDR3 is CASSLQGHRNEKLFF. The CDR3 DNA follows: TGTGCCAGCAGCTTGCAGGGACACCGAAATGAAAAACTGTTTTTT.

The CDR3 DNA reads TGTGCCAGCAGTTTGCTGGCAGTTGGTAGCAATCAGCCCCAGCATTTT. This gives the protein CASSLLAVGSNQPQHF. This chain uses TRBV27 with TRBJ1-5; D not resolved. The CDR3 is made up of 16 amino acids. V lost 3 bases to trimming and J lost 0 bases, with 12 bases between them. The germline CDR1 and CDR2 sequences are MNHEY and SMNVEV (reference sequence).

V and J are TRBV11-1 and TRBJ2-1; possibly TRBD2 for D (6 bases). Germline V CDR1 and CDR2: SGHAT, FQDESV (reference sequence). V was trimmed by 4 bases and J by 1 base, leaving 11 bases between them. The CDR3 runs 15 residues. This chain's CDR3 is CASSYSGRSYNEQFF. The CDR3 region has the DNA TGTGCCAGCAGCTATAGCGGTAGATCCTACAATGAGCAGTTCTTC.

The chain links TRBV28 to TRBJ1-5; D perhaps matches TRBD1 (6 bases). The CDR3 has 17 residues. V dropped 5 bases and J dropped 6 bases, with 23 bases sitting between them. Looked up from germline, CDR1 is MDHEN and CDR2 is SYDVKM. DNA for the CDR3: TGTGCCAGCAGTCTATCCCGGGGGGGGCGGTTCAGTCAGCCCCAGCATTTT. Translated, it gives CASSLSRGGRFSQPQHF. Full variable domain (missing parts from reference TRBV28 and TRBJ1-5): DVKVTQSSRYLVKRTGEKVFLECVQDMDHENMFWYRQDPGLGLRLIYFSYDVKMKEKGDIPEGYSVSREKKERFSLILESASTNQTSMYLCASSLSRGGRFSQPQHFGDGTRLSIL.

The genes are TRBV19 and TRBJ2-7; perhaps TRBD2 as D (6 bases). Germline CDR1 and CDR2: LNHDA and SQIVND (reference sequence). The CDR3 totals 14 residues. V was cut by 10 bases and J by 0 bases, with 16 bases left in between. CDR3 loop: CATSGTWLSYEQYF. For the CDR3, the DNA is TGTGCCACCTCCGGGACTTGGCTCTCCTACGAGCAGTACTTC.

The V gene is TRBV7-2, the J gene TRBJ2-1; 7 bases agree with TRBD2. After removal of 6 bases from V and 3 bases from J, the junction contained 8 bases not matched to a gene. The CDR3 is made up of 15 amino acids. Per the germline V gene, CDR1 is SGHTA and CDR2 is FQGNSA. CDR3 bases: TGTGCCAGCAGACGAACGGGGGGATTCTACAATGAGCAGTTCTTC. As protein: CASRRTGGFYNEQFF.

The chain employs TRBV9 and TRBJ2-1; D not resolved. Trimming shortened V by 1 base and J by 0 bases, and 14 bases separated the two germline ends. The CDR3 extends over 17 amino acids. Germline V gene lookup returns CDR1 SGDLS and CDR2 YYNGEE. The CDR3 region has the DNA TGTGCCAGCAGCGTACATTCCCCTTGGAGCTCCTACAATGAGCAGTTCTTC. It encodes CASSVHSPWSSYNEQFF.

The V and J genes are TRBV29-1 and TRBJ2-1; TRBD2 matches 13 bases. The V and J ends lost 6 bases and 7 bases, in that order; junction bases with no gene match: 12. Germline V gene lookup returns CDR1 SQVTM and CDR2 ANQGSEA. The CDR3 length is 16 residues. DNA for the CDR3: TGCAGCGTCGCACTAGCGGGAGGGCTCTTTGTAAATGAGCAGTTCTTC. Translated: CSVALAGGLFVNEQFF.

The gene calls are TRBV5-5 and TRBJ1-1, with 7 bases that match TRBD1. Germline V gene lookup returns CDR1 SGHKS and CDR2 YYEKEE (reference sequence). The CDR3 is 14 amino acids. V shed 0 bases, J shed 4 bases, and the junction held 3 bases outside the gene matches. The CDR3 loop reads CASSLAPGGTEAFF. The CDR3 DNA reads as TGTGCCAGCAGCTTGGCGCCAGGGGGCACTGAAGCTTTCTTT.

The chain combines TRBV30 with TRBJ2-3, with 8 positions matching TRBD2. The CDR3 has 17 residues. With V trimmed by 4 bases and J by 3 bases, 15 bases remained unmatched. Germline CDR1 reads GTSNPN; CDR2 reads SVGIG (reference sequence). The CDR3 region is CAWTQNSGAFRTDTQYF. The CDR3 region has the DNA TGTGCCTGGACCCAGAATAGCGGGGCGTTTAGGACAGATACGCAGTATTTT.

The genes are TRBV19 and TRBJ1-5; D is undetermined. CDR3 length equals 17 residues. Between the trimmed V and J ends, which lost 2 bases and 6 bases, there was a span of 20 bases. Germline-derived CDR1 and CDR2 are LNHDA and SQIVND (reference sequence). CDR3 protein: CASSIRRLSLYFQPQHF. The DNA of the CDR3 is TGTGCCAGTAGTATACGGCGGTTGTCGCTTTACTTTCAGCCCCAGCATTTT.

This clone was seen only a few times. The rearrangement links TRBV10-3 to TRBJ1-6; perhaps TRBD1 as D (5 bases). The CDR3 spans 15 residues. Germline V gives CDR1 ENHRY, CDR2 SYGVKD. V was pared by 4 bases and J by 10 bases, with 17 bases between. CDR3 residues: CAISGVSGGGSPLHF. CDR3 sequence (DNA): TGTGCCATCAGTGGGGTGAGCGGGGGAGGGTCACCCCTCCACTTT.

The chain combines TRBV30 with TRBJ1-2; D may be TRBD1 (5 bases). The germline CDR1 and CDR2 sequences are GTSNPN and SVGIG (reference sequence). Trimming left V 2 bases short and J 3 bases short, with 10 bases between. The CDR3 has 13 amino acids. In DNA form, the CDR3 reads TGTGCCTGGAGTCATGGGGCTGACTATGGCTACACCTTC. Its translation: CAWSHGADYGYTF.

This chain joins TRBV9 and TRBJ2-1; 7 bases match TRBD2. The CDR3 spans 16 residues. The V gene end was trimmed by 0 bases and the J gene end by 3 bases; junction bases not matched to a gene: 6. The germline V gene encodes CDR1 SGDLS and CDR2 YYNGEE. CDR3 sequence: CASSVEGSGFYNEQFF. For the CDR3, the DNA is TGTGCCAGCAGCGTAGAGGGTAGCGGGTTCTACAATGAGCAGTTCTTC. Using reference TRBV9 and TRBJ2-1 for the parts outside the CDR3, the full variable domain is DSGVTQTPKHLITATGQRVTLRCSPRSGDLSVYWYQQSLDQGLQFLIQYYNGEERAKGNILERFSAQQFPDLHSELNLSSLELGDSALYFCASSVEGSGFYNEQFFGPGTRLTVL.

This sequence joins TRBV19 and TRBJ1-2; 8 bases are shared with TRBD1. Germline lookup yields CDR1 LNHDA and CDR2 SQIVND (reference sequence). The CDR3 loop spans 14 amino acids. The junction had 9 bases not matched to a gene; V was cut back by 6 bases and J by 6 bases. Here the CDR3 DNA reads TGTGCCAGTAGCCTCGCGACAGGGGCAAATGGCTACACCTTC. Translated, it gives CASSLATGANGYTF. Filled out from reference TRBV19 and TRBJ1-2, the complete variable domain reads DGGITQSPKYLFRKEGQNVTLSCEQNLNHDAMYWYRQDPGQGLRLIYYSQIVNDFQKGDIAEGYSVSREKKESFPLTVTSAQKNPTAFYLCASSLATGANGYTFGSGTRLTVV.

The gene calls are TRBV7-9 and TRBJ1-1, with 8 bases identical to TRBD1. This CDR3 is 15 amino acids long. The germline CDR1 and CDR2 sequences are SEHNR and FQNEAQ (reference sequence). V shed 5 bases, J shed 1 base, and the junction held 6 bases outside the gene matches. The CDR3 reads CASSGRQGTNTEAFF. The CDR3 DNA follows: TGTGCCAGCAGCGGGCGACAGGGGACGAACACTGAAGCTTTCTTT.

The chain uses TRBV20-1 and TRBJ2-7; TRBD2 matches 11 bases. Germline CDR1 and CDR2: DFQATT and SNEGSKA (reference sequence). V lost 3 bases to trimming and J lost 2 bases; unmatched junction nucleotides: 3. This CDR3 is 14 amino acids long. CDR3 sequence reads: CSASETSGAYEQYF. In DNA form, the CDR3 reads TGCAGTGCTAGTGAGACTAGCGGGGCCTACGAGCAGTACTTC.

This rearrangement joins TRBV18 to TRBJ1-2, with a possible D match to TRBD1 (5 bases). Germline V gene sequence: CDR1 KGHSH, CDR2 LQKENI. V gave up 3 bases and J gave up 3 bases, with 14 bases separating them. There are 15 residues in the CDR3. This chain's CDR3 is CASSPRPWGDYGYTF. As DNA, the CDR3 is TGTGCCAGCTCACCCCGACCTTGGGGCGACTATGGCTACACCTTC.

J is TRBJ1-2 and V is TRBV27; weak D call: TRBD1 (6 bases). There are 14 residues in the CDR3. The V end was cut by 5 bases, the J end by 4 bases, with 14 bases between. Germline V gene data show CDR1 as MNHEY and CDR2 as SMNVEV (reference sequence). The CDR3 loop is CASSATGLTYGYTF. The DNA for the CDR3 is TGTGCCAGCAGTGCGACAGGTTTGACCTATGGCTACACCTTC.

The rearrangement uses TRBV6-6 and TRBJ2-7; 10 bases fit TRBD2. The ends lost 5 bases at V and 6 bases at J; junction bases unmatched: 10. Germline-derived CDR1 and CDR2 are MNHNY and SVGAGI (reference sequence). There are 15 residues in the CDR3. The CDR3 region has the DNA TGTGCCAGCAGTCAACCCATCAGCGGGAGGGGCGAGCAGTACTTC. Amino acid sequence: CASSQPISGRGEQYF.

This chain connects TRBV7-9 to TRBJ1-5, with 8 nucleotides matching TRBD1. This CDR3 contains 14 residues. The germline CDR1 and CDR2 sequences are SEHNR and FQNEAQ (reference sequence). With V trimmed by 5 bases and J by 6 bases, 6 bases remained unmatched. The CDR3 region is CASSGQGAGQPQHF. Here the CDR3 DNA reads TGTGCCAGCAGCGGGCAGGGGGCCGGTCAGCCCCAGCATTTT.

The rearrangement uses TRBV4-2 and TRBJ1-5, with D perhaps TRBD1 (5 bases). The germline V and J ends were trimmed by 5 bases and 0 bases, with 14 bases remaining between them. Germline CDR1 reads LGHNA; CDR2 reads YNFKEQ. The CDR3 runs to 16 residues. The CDR3 region is CASSTRGGDSNQPQHF. The CDR3 DNA reads TGTGCCAGCAGCACCCGGGGGGGGGATAGCAATCAGCCCCAGCATTTT.

This chain uses TRBV12-5 with TRBJ2-7, with 8 bases matching TRBD1. Losses at the gene ends were 5 bases for V and 5 bases for J; bases not matched to a gene: 5. CDR1 LGHNT and CDR2 FRNRAP come from the germline V gene. The CDR3 runs to 13 residues. CDR3 region: CASGQGQGHEQYF. The CDR3 region has the DNA TGTGCTAGTGGTCAAGGACAGGGACACGAGCAGTACTTC.

This rearrangement joins TRBV10-3 to TRBJ2-1; 9 nucleotides match TRBD1. V lost 6 bases and J lost 0; bases outside the gene matches: 0. CDR1 and CDR2 from the germline V gene are ENHRY and SYGVKD. The CDR3 runs to 14 residues. As DNA, the CDR3 is TGTGCCATCAGGGGACAGGGCTCCTACAATGAGCAGTTCTTC. Amino acids: CAIRGQGSYNEQFF.

The chain carries TRBV5-1 and TRBJ1-2; D gene unclear. Germline values: CDR1 SGHRS, CDR2 YFSETQ. The CDR3 loop spans 14 amino acids. Trimming took off 4 bases at V and 2 bases at J, with 12 bases between the two ends. CDR3: CASSHPRSNYGYTF. The CDR3 nucleotides read TGCGCCAGCAGCCATCCGAGGTCGAACTATGGCTACACCTTC.

This chain connects TRBV3-1 (or the pseudogene TRBV3-2) to TRBJ2-3, with D possibly being TRBD2 (6 bases). Germline V lookup: CDR1 LGHDT, CDR2 YNNKEL (reference sequence). V lost 5 bases to trimming and J lost 1 base, with 13 bases between them. The CDR3 sequence is 15 residues long. CDR3 in amino acids: CASSSRESGTDTQYF. The CDR3 DNA reads as TGTGCCAGCAGCTCACGGGAGTCGGGCACAGATACGCAGTATTTT.

The rearrangement uses TRBV9 and TRBJ1-1, with 7 bases identical to TRBD1. Germline V gene data show CDR1 as SGDLS and CDR2 as YYNGEE. V was clipped by 0 bases and J by 2 bases; unmatched bases: 7. This CDR3 contains 16 residues. For the CDR3, the DNA is TGTGCCAGCAGCGTAGACTTATCAGGGGGAAACACTGAAGCTTTCTTT. This gives the protein CASSVDLSGGNTEAFF.

The chain links TRBV4-2 to TRBJ1-5; weak D call: TRBD1 (5 bases). In germline, CDR1 is LGHNA, CDR2 YNFKEQ. With 4 bases removed from V and 8 bases from J, the gap between germline ends came to 21 bases. The length of the CDR3 is 16 residues. The DNA of the CDR3 is TGTGCCAGCAGCCTCGAACCCGGGACCGGGAGGGAGCCCCAGCATTTT. Translated: CASSLEPGTGREPQHF.

The chain combines TRBV25-1 with TRBJ1-5; 7 bases are shared with TRBD1. Germline V CDR1 and CDR2: MGHDK, SYGVNS. CDR3 length: 14 amino acids. Germline trimming cut 6 bases from V and 4 bases from J; bases unmatched to any gene: 6. CDR3 residues: CASSPTGVNQPQHF. CDR3 nucleotides: TGTGCCAGCAGCCCAACAGGGGTAAATCAGCCCCAGCATTTT. Looking up the rest from reference TRBV25-1 and TRBJ1-5 gives the full variable domain: EADIYQTPRYLVIGTGKKITLECSQTMGHDKMYWYQQDPGMELHLIHYSYGVNSTEKGDLSSESTVSRIRTEHFPLTLESARPSHTSQYLCASSPTGVNQPQHFGDGTRLSIL.